This T cell receptor (beta chain) was identified during a study of technical replicates of blood from a few donors. Profiling relied on immunoSEQ multiplex PCR, and the TCRdb table lists in-frame clones only, not all of them. The sample records about 83,000 clones, 92% being singletons. Looked up from germline, CDR1 is WSHSY and CDR2 is SAAADI. The CDR3 sequence is 14 residues long. The V gene end was trimmed by 6 bases and the J gene end by 4 bases; junction bases not matched to a gene: 7. This TCR came from a human donor in good health. The chain uses TRBV10-2 and TRBJ2-3; TRBD2 matches 7 bases. Sequenced: T cells isolated from PBMCs. CDR3 region: CASRTAGTPDTQYF. As DNA, the CDR3 is TGCGCCAGCAGAACAGCGGGAACACCAGATACGCAGTATTTT.